This T cell receptor (beta chain) emerged from a study of T cells in Graves' hyperthyroidism and ophthalmopathy. Background on the study: At the time of initial diagnosis and before any treatment, peripheral blood was collected.

What was amplified from RNA transcripts were TCR beta CDR3 regions. First-round RT-PCR of the TCR CDR3 relied on the HTBI primer set. TCRdb redid the calling of the multiplex PCR reads with MiXCR, one entry per CDR3 protein. The sample includes more than 55,000 distinct CDR3 sequences, around 53% seen only once; the top ten take approximately 3.6%. The germline V and J ends were trimmed by 2 bases and 0 bases, with 11 bases remaining between them. The CDR3 has 17 amino acids. Germline V gene lookup returns CDR1 LGHNA and CDR2 YSLEER. This clonotype was seen at least ten times. This chain joins TRBV4-3 and TRBJ2-6; a weak D match, TRBD1 (6 bases). Sequencing was performed on blood. This receptor was identified in a woman between 55 and 75 years old with Graves' ophthalmopathy. DNA for the CDR3: TGCGCCAGCAGCCAATCGGACAGTCACTCTGGGGCCAACGTCCTGACTTTC. It codes for CASSQSDSHSGANVLTF.